A single sample is the source of the 22 T cell receptor beta chains below, sequenced in a study of T-cell reconstitution after alpha-beta-depleted transplantation in children. Molecular barcoding with unique molecular identifiers was used for the TCRbeta library. MiXCR, run by TCRdb on the PCR reads, gives a single entry per CDR3 protein. The data contain hundreds of thousands of distinct CDR3 sequences, around 12% of them singletons. The sample in question was PBMCs from the stem cell graft donor, obtained from the stem cell graft. These receptors originate from a human donor who donated a stem cell graft to a child with combined immunodeficiency.

V is TRBV7-8 and J is TRBJ1-5; perhaps TRBD1 as D (5 bases). This CDR3 contains 13 residues. Germline V gene data show CDR1 as SGHVS and CDR2 as FQNEAQ. V was clipped by 1 base and J by 5 bases, with 6 bases between them. This chain's CDR3 is CASSLEQDQPQHF. CDR3 DNA: TGTGCCAGCAGCTTAGAACAGGATCAGCCCCAGCATTTT. Together with reference TRBV7-8 and TRBJ1-5, the CDR3 gives the full variable domain: GAGVSQSPRYKVAKRGQDVALRCDPISGHVSLFWYQQALGQGPEFLTYFQNEAQLDKSGLPSDRFFAERPEGSVSTLKIQRTQQEDSAVYLCASSLEQDQPQHFGDGTRLSIL.

This chain's CDR3 is CASSSPLAGRNTGELFF. The CDR3 DNA follows: TGTGCCAGCAGCTCCCCTTTAGCGGGGAGGAACACCGGGGAGCTGTTTTTT. The chain couples TRBV11-3 to TRBJ2-2, with 8 bases identical to TRBD2. V lost 4 bases, J lost 1 base, and 8 bases stayed unmatched. Looked up from germline, CDR1 is SGHNT and CDR2 is YENEEA. The length of the CDR3 is 17 residues.

This chain connects TRBV18 to TRBJ2-7; D gene unclear. The length of the CDR3 is 14 residues. CDR1 KGHSH and CDR2 LQKENI come from the germline V gene. Trimming cost V 2 bases and J 6 bases, with 14 bases left between them. The CDR3: CASSPKSSWAEQYF. CDR3 DNA sequence: TGTGCCAGCTCACCAAAGTCATCGTGGGCCGAGCAGTACTTC.

Only a few counts were recorded for this clonotype. The rearrangement joins TRBV7-9 to TRBJ2-5, with D perhaps matching TRBD1 (5 bases). V was clipped by 5 bases and J by 2 bases, with 18 bases between them. Germline CDR1 is SEHNR and CDR2 is FQNEAQ (reference sequence). This CDR3 comprises 16 residues. CDR3 loop: CASSRSLRTLQETQYF. For the CDR3, the DNA is TGTGCCAGCAGCCGCAGTCTTCGGACACTTCAAGAGACCCAGTACTTC.

This clonotype was seen at least ten times. The CDR3 coding sequence is TGCAGTGCTATGACAGGCTCCCGGCGGAAACTGTTTTTT. Its protein product is CSAMTGSRRKLFF. This chain connects TRBV20-1 to TRBJ1-4, with a tentative D call TRBD1 (6 bases). This CDR3 region has 13 residues. The V gene lost 4 bases and the J gene lost 11 bases, with 17 bases spanning the gap. Germline V gene data show CDR1 as DFQATT and CDR2 as SNEGSKA (reference sequence).

The sample holds a few counts of this clonotype. The CDR3 spells CASAAGTYTGELFF. The CDR3 DNA follows: TGTGCCAGCGCCGCCGGGACCTACACCGGGGAGCTGTTTTTT. The V call is TRBV9, the J call TRBJ2-2, with D perhaps assigned TRBD1 or TRBD2 (5 bases each). Germline CDR1 and CDR2: SGDLS and YYNGEE. V was cut by 7 bases and J by 3 bases, with 13 bases left in between. CDR3 length: 14 residues. Based on the CDR3 plus reference TRBV9 and TRBJ2-2, the full variable domain is DSGVTQTPKHLITATGQRVTLRCSPRSGDLSVYWYQQSLDQGLQFLIQYYNGEERAKGNILERFSAQQFPDLHSELNLSSLELGDSALYFCASAAGTYTGELFFGEGSRLTVL.

V gene TRBV6-2 or TRBV6-3 combines with J gene TRBJ2-5; 7 bases are a match to TRBD2. Germline V gene data show CDR1 as MNHEY and CDR2 as SVGEGT. V shed 7 bases, J shed 3 bases, and the junction held 5 bases outside the gene matches. CDR3 length: 13 residues. CDR3 nucleotides: TGTGCCAGCAAAAATGCGGGGGAAGAGACCCAGTACTTC. It codes for CASKNAGEETQYF.

The CDR3 DNA sequence: TGTGCCAGCAGTTTAAGGGGGATTCTTGCGGACCATGGCTTTTACGAGCAGTACTTC. Protein: CASSLRGILADHGFYEQYF. V is TRBV28 and J is TRBJ2-7; a possible D gene is TRBD1 (6 bases). The CDR3 spans 19 residues. The germline V and J ends were trimmed by 2 bases and 4 bases, with 27 bases remaining between them. Germline V CDR1 and CDR2: MDHEN, SYDVKM.

There are many counts of this clonotype. The chain has TRBV12-3 or TRBV12-4 and TRBJ2-1; TRBD1 matches at 9 bases. V was pared by 3 bases and J by 3 bases, with 3 bases of the junction left unmatched. The CDR3 totals 15 residues. The CDR3 region has the DNA TGTGCCAGCAGTTTTGGACAGGGGCTCTACAATGAGCAGTTCTTC. Protein product: CASSFGQGLYNEQFF.

This clonotype was picked up many times. V and J are TRBV4-3 and TRBJ2-7; 10 nucleotides align to TRBD2. Unmatched junction bases numbered 3, after V lost 4 bases and J lost 0 bases. This CDR3 is built from 15 residues. Germline V lookup: CDR1 LGHNA, CDR2 YSLEER. CDR3 sequence (DNA): TGCGCCAGCAGCCTGGGGACTAGCGACTCCTACGAGCAGTACTTC. Amino acid sequence: CASSLGTSDSYEQYF.

This clonotype was seen ten or more times. DNA of the CDR3: TGTGCCAGCAGTCTGGGACCCGAAAAACTGTTTTTT. Translating it yields CASSLGPEKLFF. V is TRBV12-3 or TRBV12-4 and J is TRBJ1-4, with D tentatively TRBD1 (5 bases). The V end lost 5 bases, the J end lost 8 bases, and 9 bases lay between the germline ends. CDR3 length equals 12 residues.

This clonotype came up many times. This chain links TRBV24-1 with TRBJ2-2, with no clear D. Trimming removed 7 bases at V and 7 bases at J, with 12 bases between. CDR1 and CDR2 from the germline V gene are KGHDR and SFDVKD. This CDR3 is built from 13 residues. The CDR3 DNA reads as TGTGCCACCAGGGCCGGGTTTTACGGGGAGCTGTTTTTT. It is translated as CATRAGFYGELFF.

The chain employs TRBV10-3 and TRBJ2-1, with 11 bases aligning to TRBD2. CDR1 and CDR2 (germline): ENHRY, SYGVKD. V gave up 6 bases and J gave up 5 bases; unmatched junction bases: 15. The CDR3 spans 18 residues. Written as DNA, the CDR3 is TGTGCCATCAGCCCAGAACTAGCGGGAGTCGGGATCGACAATGAGCAGTTCTTC. It is translated as CAISPELAGVGIDNEQFF.

The chain employs TRBV6-1 and TRBJ2-7; D perhaps matches TRBD1 (6 bases). Germline V gene data show CDR1 as MNHNS and CDR2 as SASEGT. Trimming stripped 6 bases from V and 5 bases from J, with 20 bases between. This CDR3 is built from 15 residues. The CDR3 here is CASRPPGHGVHEQYF. CDR3 sequence (DNA): TGTGCCAGCAGACCCCCGGGACACGGCGTCCACGAGCAGTACTTC.

This clonotype was seen more than once but under ten times. This chain joins TRBV3-1 and TRBJ2-7; D gene unclear. There are 13 residues in the CDR3. Trimming removed 4 bases at V and 3 bases at J, with 10 bases between. Germline V CDR1 and CDR2: LGHDT, YNNKEL (reference sequence). The DNA of the CDR3 is TGTGCCAGCAGCCCCCAAGGCTTCTACGAGCAGTACTTC. It specifies CASSPQGFYEQYF.

The chain couples TRBV11-1 to TRBJ2-1; TRBD2 is a possible D gene (6 bases). Trimming took off 0 bases at V and 0 bases at J, with 27 bases between the two ends. CDR3 length: 22 amino acids. Germline assignment: CDR1 SGHAT and CDR2 FQDESV (reference sequence). This chain's CDR3 is CASSLASPDVGGPNLSYNEQFF. Here the CDR3 DNA reads TGTGCCAGCAGCTTAGCCTCTCCTGATGTGGGGGGTCCCAACCTCTCCTACAATGAGCAGTTCTTC.

This clonotype was seen repeatedly, ten times or more. The genes are TRBV6-1 and TRBJ2-1; D not certain. Per germline, CDR1 MNHNS and CDR2 SASEGT. V dropped 1 base and J dropped 2 bases, with 12 bases sitting between them. The CDR3 sequence is 16 residues long. This CDR3 is CASSEDIRSTYNEQFF. The CDR3 coding sequence is TGTGCCAGCAGTGAAGATATAAGGAGTACCTACAATGAGCAGTTCTTC.

The genes are TRBV18 and TRBJ2-5, with 9 bases matching TRBD1. The CDR3 sequence is 15 residues long. Germline V lookup: CDR1 KGHSH, CDR2 LQKENI. With V trimmed by 3 bases and J by 4 bases, 6 bases remained unmatched. The CDR3, as DNA: TGTGCCAGCTCACCGGAGGACAGGGGTTCAGAGACCCAGTACTTC. Translation: CASSPEDRGSETQYF.

CDR3 amino acids: CASSPTRAYNEQFF. CDR3 nucleotides: TGTGCCAGCAGCCCGACCCGAGCCTACAATGAGCAGTTCTTC. This chain connects TRBV12-3 or TRBV12-4 to TRBJ2-1; D remains unclear. Trimming left V 6 bases short and J 2 bases short, with 11 bases between. CDR3 length: 14 residues.

This clonotype was recorded a few times. The gene calls are TRBV20-1 and TRBJ2-3; a possible D gene is TRBD2 (6 bases). V was shortened by 1 base and J by 3 bases, with 14 bases between the two germline ends. CDR1 is DFQATT, CDR2 SNEGSKA, per germline (reference sequence). This CDR3 region has 15 residues. The chain's CDR3 is CSARVASAFTDTQYF. In nucleotides, the CDR3 is TGCAGTGCTAGAGTGGCTAGCGCTTTTACAGATACGCAGTATTTT.

The chain joins TRBV2 to TRBJ2-5; D tentatively reads TRBD1 or TRBD2 (5 bases each). Germline-derived CDR1 and CDR2 are SNHLY and FYNNEI. The V and J ends lost 7 bases and 4 bases respectively, with 16 bases between them. This CDR3 region has 14 residues. The CDR3 sequence is CASKWVGGAETQYF. DNA of the CDR3: TGTGCCAGCAAGTGGGTTGGGGGAGCAGAGACCCAGTACTTC.

The chain combines TRBV29-1 with TRBJ2-1; 7 bases fit TRBD2. The germline CDR1 and CDR2 sequences are SQVTM and ANQGSEA. Trimming took 3 bases from V and 8 from J; bases not matched to a gene: 4. This CDR3 region has 12 residues. CDR3 protein: CSVDRLADEQFF. The CDR3 DNA reads TGCAGCGTTGACCGACTAGCCGATGAGCAGTTCTTC.